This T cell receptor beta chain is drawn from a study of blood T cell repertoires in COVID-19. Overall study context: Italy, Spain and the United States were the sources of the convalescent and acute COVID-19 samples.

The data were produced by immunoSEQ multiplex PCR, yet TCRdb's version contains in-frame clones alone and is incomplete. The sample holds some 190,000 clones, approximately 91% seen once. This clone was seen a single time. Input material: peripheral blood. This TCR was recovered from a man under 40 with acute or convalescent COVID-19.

DNA of the CDR3: TGCGCCAGCAGCCCGACAGGGAGTGTCGACGAGCAGTACTTC. It specifies CASSPTGSVDEQYF. The J gene is TRBJ2-7, the V gene TRBV4-1; 7 bases are a match to TRBD1. V dropped 4 bases and J dropped 5; count of bases not matched to a gene: 8. CDR3 length: 14 amino acids. Germline lookup yields CDR1 MGHRA and CDR2 YSYEKL.